These 19 T cell receptor beta chains were all obtained from the same sample, sequenced in a study of cytomegalovirus exposure and HLA in healthy donors. The primer mix had 60 Vbeta and 13 Jbeta primers. The protocol was immunoSEQ multiplex PCR, while the TCRdb copy is restricted to in-frame clones and leaves out a portion. This sample's clone table lists tens of thousands of clones. The sequenced material came from PBMCs. Receptors originate from a man aged 50 or older in good health and CMV-seropositive.

The chain combines TRBV28 with TRBJ2-3, with 7 bases aligning to TRBD1. After removal of 7 bases from V and 6 bases from J, the junction contained 4 bases not matched to a gene. Germline V gene lookup returns CDR1 MDHEN and CDR2 SYDVKM. The CDR3 runs 12 residues. The CDR3 here is CASTKQGDTQYF. Written as DNA, the CDR3 is TGTGCCAGCACCAAACAGGGGGATACGCAGTATTTT.

V is TRBV28 and J is TRBJ1-2, with 7 bases aligning to TRBD1. CDR1 is MDHEN, CDR2 SYDVKM, per germline. CDR3 size: 13 residues. The V and J ends lost 3 bases and 8 bases, in that order; junction bases with no gene match: 6. CDR3 sequence reads: CASSFGQGDGYTF. The CDR3 DNA follows: TGTGCCAGCAGTTTCGGGCAGGGGGACGGCTACACCTTC.

The chain joins TRBV25-1 to TRBJ1-1; D is unclear. There are 11 residues in the CDR3. With 2 bases removed from V and 12 bases from J, the gap between germline ends came to 10 bases. Looked up from germline, CDR1 is MGHDK and CDR2 is SYGVNS. The CDR3 region has the DNA TGTGCCAGCAGTGAAGGGAGTGGGACTTTCTTT. It specifies CASSEGSGTFF.

V usage is TRBV2 and J usage is TRBJ2-7; possibly TRBD1 for D (5 bases). Germline CDR1 and CDR2: SNHLY and FYNNEI. CDR3 length equals 13 residues. V was pared by 4 bases and J by 10 bases, with 17 bases between. The CDR3 nucleotides are TGTGCCAGCAGTGGAGACAGATTCGAACGACAGTACGTC. It encodes CASSGDRFERQYV.

This sequence joins TRBV6-5 and TRBJ2-7; D might be TRBD1 (5 bases). CDR1 and CDR2 (germline): MNHEY, SVGAGI. The V end was cut by 6 bases, the J end by 0 bases, with 9 bases between. This CDR3 has 13 amino acids. The CDR3 protein is CASRDTSSYEQYF. CDR3 coding DNA: TGTGCCAGCAGGGACACGAGCTCCTACGAGCAGTACTTC.

The chain uses TRBV30 and TRBJ2-7; maybe TRBD1 (5 bases). In germline, CDR1 is GTSNPN, CDR2 SVGIG (reference sequence). The CDR3 sequence is 14 residues long. V shed 4 bases and J shed 2 bases, with 15 bases lying between them. CDR3 residues: CAWTPPRGPYEQYF. In nucleotides, the CDR3 is TGTGCCTGGACTCCCCCAAGGGGTCCCTACGAGCAGTACTTC.

The chain combines TRBV4-2 with TRBJ2-1, with a tentative D call TRBD2 (5 bases). Per germline, CDR1 LGHNA and CDR2 YNFKEQ. The CDR3 runs 17 residues. Trimming cost V 5 bases and J 6 bases, with 23 bases left between them. The CDR3 region has the DNA TGTGCCAGCAGCGGCCGGCGAGGAGCGGCCTTCGCCAATGAGCAGTTCTTC. This gives the protein CASSGRRGAAFANEQFF.

This sequence joins TRBV30 and TRBJ1-1; D is ambiguous. V lost 7 bases, J lost 0 bases, and 15 bases lay in between. From germline, CDR1 is GTSNPN and CDR2 SVGIG (reference sequence). The CDR3 spans 14 residues. The CDR3 DNA is TGTGCCTTATCTTACTTACAGATGAACACTGAAGCTTTCTTT. This translates into CALSYLQMNTEAFF.

The chain links TRBV30 to TRBJ1-5, with a possible D match to TRBD1 (6 bases). V was clipped by 3 bases and J by 4 bases, with 10 bases between them. CDR1 and CDR2 from the germline V gene are GTSNPN and SVGIG (reference sequence). The CDR3 extends over 13 amino acids. CDR3 in amino acids: CAWSMQGNQPQHF. The CDR3 DNA reads as TGTGCCTGGAGCATGCAGGGGAATCAGCCCCAGCATTTT. Together with reference TRBV30 and TRBJ1-5, the CDR3 gives the full variable domain: SQTIHQWPATLVQPVGSPLSLECTVEGTSNPNLYWYRQAAGRGLQLLFYSVGIGQISSEVPQNLSASRPQDRQFILSSKKLLLSDSGFYLCAWSMQGNQPQHFGDGTRLSIL.

The rearrangement links TRBV10-2 to TRBJ1-1; D is unclear. Germline V gives CDR1 WSHSY, CDR2 SAAADI. The CDR3 covers 13 residues. The V end lost 3 bases, the J end lost 1 base, and 6 bases lay between the germline ends. CDR3 region: CASSELENTEAFF. The CDR3 DNA reads as TGCGCCAGCAGTGAACTAGAGAACACTGAAGCTTTCTTT.

The chain couples TRBV11-2 to TRBJ1-2, with D perhaps matching TRBD1 (5 bases). The germline CDR1 and CDR2 sequences are SGHAT and FQNNGV. The CDR3 runs to 14 residues. Trimming pared 2 bases from V and 2 bases from J, leaving 9 bases between. CDR3 nucleotide sequence: TGTGCCAGCAGCTTATCAGGGTCCAACTATGGCTACACCTTC. Translating it yields CASSLSGSNYGYTF.

The chain carries TRBV6-1 and TRBJ1-4; a weak D match, TRBD1 (6 bases). With 7 bases removed from V and 8 bases from J, the gap between germline ends came to 11 bases. The CDR3 length is 12 residues. The V gene's germline CDR1 is MNHNS and CDR2 SASEGT. The CDR3, as DNA: TGTGCCAGCACTGACAGGCCAGAAAAACTGTTTTTT. Amino acids: CASTDRPEKLFF.

The chain employs TRBV19 and TRBJ2-3; possibly TRBD2 for D (6 bases). This CDR3 contains 15 residues. Germline loops: CDR1 LNHDA, CDR2 SQIVND (reference sequence). Trimming removed 3 bases at V and 2 bases at J, with 12 bases between. This CDR3 is CASSMRRGFTDTQYF. The CDR3 DNA reads TGTGCCAGTAGTATGAGGCGGGGCTTCACAGATACGCAGTATTTT.

Regarding this clone: This sample includes further DNA sequences coding for the same CDR3. V usage is TRBV18 and J usage is TRBJ2-3; no clear D. V lost 2 bases and J 2 bases, leaving 5 bases between the germline ends. The germline gives CDR1 KGHSH, CDR2 LQKENI. CDR3 length: 13 residues. The CDR3 loop is CASSPSSTDTQYF. In DNA, the CDR3 is TGTGCCAGCTCACCATCCTCCACAGATACGCAGTATTTT.

This rearrangement joins TRBV11-2 to TRBJ2-7; 7 bases are a match to TRBD1. In germline, CDR1 is SGHAT, CDR2 FQNNGV. This CDR3 region has 12 residues. V shed 5 bases, J shed 4 bases, and the junction held 2 bases outside the gene matches. As DNA, the CDR3 is TGTGCCAGCAGCAAACAGGGGTACGAGCAGTACTTC. Protein: CASSKQGYEQYF.

The chain uses TRBV5-6 and TRBJ1-1; maybe TRBD1 (5 bases). This CDR3 contains 13 residues. V was trimmed by 3 bases and J by 1 base, leaving 7 bases between them. The germline V gene has CDR1 SGHDT and CDR2 YYEEEE. The CDR3 sequence is CASSSDTNTEAFF. In DNA form, the CDR3 reads TGTGCCAGCAGCTCGGACACGAACACTGAAGCTTTCTTT.

The chain is built from TRBV7-8 and TRBJ2-5, with a weak D call TRBD1 (6 bases). The length of the CDR3 is 15 residues. V was clipped by 8 bases and J by 2 bases, with 18 bases between them. Looked up from germline, CDR1 is SGHVS and CDR2 is FQNEAQ. The CDR3 reads CASRPNEQGQETQYF. In DNA form, the CDR3 reads TGTGCCAGCCGTCCAAATGAACAGGGACAAGAGACCCAGTACTTC. The complete variable domain, with remaining parts taken from reference TRBV7-8 and TRBJ2-5, reads GAGVSQSPRYKVAKRGQDVALRCDPISGHVSLFWYQQALGQGPEFLTYFQNEAQLDKSGLPSDRFFAERPEGSVSTLKIQRTQQEDSAVYLCASRPNEQGQETQYFGPGTRLLVL.

The chain recombines TRBV6-5 with TRBJ2-7, with TRBD2 matching over 13 bases. The germline V gene has CDR1 MNHEY and CDR2 SVGAGI. The CDR3 is 15 amino acids. The junction had 4 bases not matched to a gene; V was cut back by 6 bases and J by 2 bases. The CDR3 DNA reads as TGTGCCAGCAGCCGGACTAGCGGGAGTCCCTACGAGCAGTACGTC. Encoded protein: CASSRTSGSPYEQYV.

The chain combines TRBV30 with TRBJ1-4; the D is unclear. Between the trimmed V and J ends, which lost 3 bases and 8 bases, there was a span of 10 bases. The CDR3 is 12 amino acids. Germline values: CDR1 GTSNPN, CDR2 SVGIG (reference sequence). The DNA of the CDR3 is TGTGCCTGGAGCCTTTTCGGGGAAAAACTGTTTTTT. Translating it yields CAWSLFGEKLFF. The full variable domain, in which reference TRBV30 and TRBJ1-4 provide the parts outside the CDR3, is SQTIHQWPATLVQPVGSPLSLECTVEGTSNPNLYWYRQAAGRGLQLLFYSVGIGQISSEVPQNLSASRPQDRQFILSSKKLLLSDSGFYLCAWSLFGEKLFFGSGTQLSVL.